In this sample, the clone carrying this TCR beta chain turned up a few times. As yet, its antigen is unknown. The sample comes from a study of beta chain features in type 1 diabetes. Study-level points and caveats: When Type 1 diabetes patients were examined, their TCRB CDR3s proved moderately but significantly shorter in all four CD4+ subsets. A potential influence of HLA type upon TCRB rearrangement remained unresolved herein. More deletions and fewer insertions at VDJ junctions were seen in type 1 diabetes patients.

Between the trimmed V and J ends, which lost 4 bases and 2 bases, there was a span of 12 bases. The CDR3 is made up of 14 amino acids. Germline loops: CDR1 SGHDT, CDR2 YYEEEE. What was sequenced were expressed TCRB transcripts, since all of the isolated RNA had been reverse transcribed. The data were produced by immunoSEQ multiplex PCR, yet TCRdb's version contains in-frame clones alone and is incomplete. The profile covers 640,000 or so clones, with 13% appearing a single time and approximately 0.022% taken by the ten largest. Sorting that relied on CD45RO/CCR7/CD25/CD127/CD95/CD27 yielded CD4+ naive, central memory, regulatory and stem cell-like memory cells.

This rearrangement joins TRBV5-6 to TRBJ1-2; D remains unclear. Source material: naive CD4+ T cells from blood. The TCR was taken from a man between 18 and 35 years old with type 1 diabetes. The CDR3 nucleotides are TGTGCCAGCAGCCCCGCGAAGCGAAACTATGGCTACACCTTC. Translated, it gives CASSPAKRNYGYTF. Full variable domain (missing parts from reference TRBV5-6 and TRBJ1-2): DAGVTQSPTHLIKTRGQQVTLRCSPKSGHDTVSWYQQALGQGPQFIFQYYEEEERQRGNFPDRFSGHQFPNYSSELNVNALLLGDSALYLCASSPAKRNYGYTFGSGTRLTVV.